This is a list of T cell receptor beta chains from one sample in a study of blood T cell repertoires in COVID-19. The data were produced by immunoSEQ multiplex PCR, yet TCRdb's version contains in-frame clones alone and is incomplete. Of more than 110,000 clones detected, about 88% appear once; the ten largest clones hold roughly 5%. Sequencing used peripheral blood. The receptor source for this set is a human donor in a cohort sampled during active COVID-19. CDR3s include the opening cysteine and the closing phenylalanine or tryptophan. A D gene is named only where the DNA matches it firmly. Expanded clones get a size class; other rows say once, few or many, or leave the size out.

v_gene	abundance	j_gene	d_gene	CDR3aa	CDR3nt
TRBV4-1	-	TRBJ2-2	TRBD2	CASSQVPSGVGTGELFF	TGCGCCAGCAGCCAAGTCCCTAGCGGGGTCGGAACCGGGGAGCTGTTTTTT
TRBV19	-	TRBJ2-7	TRBD1	CASSPGPGQGPYEQYF	TGTGCCAGTAGCCCAGGGCCGGGACAGGGTCCCTACGAGCAGTACTTC
TRBV19	-	TRBJ1-5	-	CASMGKGDTRSNQPQHF	TGTGCCAGTATGGGAAAGGGGGACACCCGTAGCAATCAGCCCCAGCATTTT
TRBV5-1	few	TRBJ2-3	TRBD2	CASSYTSGGVTDTQYF	TGCGCCAGCAGCTATACTAGCGGGGGGGTAACAGATACGCAGTATTTT
TRBV11-2	-	TRBJ1-6	-	CASSLEHSYNSPLHF	TGTGCCAGCAGCTTAGAACACTCCTATAATTCACCCCTCCACTTT
TRBV5-1	-	TRBJ2-6	TRBD1	CARSFLGGQGAAGANVLTF	TGCGCCCGCAGCTTTCTGGGGGGACAGGGGGCGGCTGGGGCCAACGTCCTGACTTTC
TRBV5-1	-	TRBJ1-1	TRBD1	CASSSLDREAFF	TGCGCCAGCAGCTCCCTGGACAGGGAAGCTTTCTTT
TRBV7-9	-	TRBJ2-5	-	CASSFGQQETQYF	TGTGCCAGCAGCTTTGGACAGCAAGAGACCCAGTACTTC
TRBV9	few	TRBJ2-1	-	CASSVVQGAEYNEQFF	TGTGCCAGCAGCGTAGTGCAAGGGGCGGAATACAATGAGCAGTTCTTC
TRBV27	-	TRBJ2-1	-	CASSSWSGGAEYNEQFF	TGTGCCAGCAGCAGTTGGAGTGGGGGGGCAGAATACAATGAGCAGTTCTTC
TRBV14	-	TRBJ2-1	TRBD2	CASSPRLSGRGGNEQFF	TGTGCCAGCAGCCCAAGACTTAGCGGGAGGGGAGGCAATGAGCAGTTCTTC
TRBV5-1	-	TRBJ2-7	TRBD2	CASSAGLAGESYEQYF	TGCGCCAGCAGCGCCGGACTAGCGGGAGAAAGCTACGAGCAGTACTTC
TRBV5-1	-	TRBJ2-5	TRBD1	CASSQGTVEETQYF	TGCGCCAGCAGCCAAGGGACAGTAGAAGAGACCCAGTACTTC
TRBV30	-	TRBJ2-7	TRBD1	CAWSGTGLAYEQYF	TGTGCCTGGAGCGGGACAGGGTTGGCGTACGAGCAGTACTTC
TRBV7-2	-	TRBJ2-7	-	CASAGGRGFILPSYEQYF	TGTGCCAGCGCTGGAGGTCGGGGATTCATCCTCCCCTCCTACGAGCAGTACTTC
TRBV7-2	once	TRBJ2-5	-	CASSKTGLPLETQYF	TGTGCCAGCAGTAAAACAGGGCTCCCGCTAGAGACCCAGTACTTC
TRBV18	-	TRBJ2-3	TRBD1	CASSLYLDRAPGADTQYF	TGTGCCAGCTCACTTTACCTAGACAGGGCTCCAGGCGCAGATACGCAGTATTTT
TRBV24-1	-	TRBJ1-5	-	CATSVQLSNQPQHF	TGTGCCACCAGTGTTCAACTTAGCAATCAGCCCCAGCATTTT
TRBV28	-	TRBJ2-5	TRBD1	CASSTGGVKTQYF	TGTGCCAGCAGTACAGGGGGCGTAAAGACCCAGTACTTC